The present T cell receptor beta chain was sequenced within a study of T cell clonality in common variable immunodeficiency (dated by TCRdb to 2014 to 2015). The paper as a whole reports these results and caveats: The authors noted that sequencing repertoires of T cell subpopulations would be needed to clarify what caused the increased clonality in CVID. Even though DNA input was the same, control samples had an average of around 78,000 unique sequences each, compared with about 32,000 in CVID samples. Correlations between repertoire features and clinical complications were limited by patient heterogeneity within the CVID cohort. Fewer TCRbeta clones were shared among CVID subjects than among healthy controls (p < 0.0001). CVID TCRbeta sequences reportedly showed fewer deletions and N-nucleotide insertions and lacked highly modified clones with 13 or more V deletions. Increased TCRbeta clonality was found in CVID subjects compared with healthy controls (t-test p = 0.018), with the increase being most characteristic of about a third of subjects.

Diagnosis of CVID followed standard criteria, namely serum IgG, IgA and/or IgM below the normal range together with specific antibody deficiency. The CVID group comprised around 44 subjects, 15 or so female and about 29 male, aged 9 to 64 years with a mean age of roughly 38. Both CVID patients and healthy controls were predominantly of Caucasian heritage. All CVID subjects had received replacement immunoglobulin therapy for at least one year at the time of study participation. At the time of blood collection, no CVID subject was ill or was being treated with immunomodulatory or immunosuppressive medication. Heparinized peripheral whole blood samples of roughly 5 to 8 ml were obtained from each donor. Genomic DNA from adults with common variable immune deficiency (CVID) and from healthy adult controls was used to sequence TCRbeta CDR3 repertoires. Diluted blood was subjected to density centrifugation over Hypaque 1077 or Ficoll-Paque for isolation of peripheral blood mononuclear cells. Unsorted mononuclear cells served as the source of genomic DNA, which was extracted either by Qiagen column purification or by a centrifugation-based method.

CVID samples and control samples contributed equivalent amounts of genomic DNA as sequencing input. For every sample, a 60 bp segment covering the rearranged TCRbeta CDR3 region was amplified and then sequenced. The immunoSEQ assay, a bias-corrected multiplex PCR with high-throughput sequencing, was employed for TCRbeta amplification. The original pipeline was this. Each unique nucleotide sequence was treated as a clone and annotated with V, D and J genes, copy number and frequency. Sequences were labeled productive if in frame, and non-productive if out of frame or containing stop codons. As previously described, Shannon's entropy was used to calculate clonality. The predicted amino acid sequences of productive clones were used to derive the mean CDR3 Kyte-Doolittle hydropathy. Hierarchical clustering of scaled V gene usage was performed with the R hclust function using Manhattan distance and complete linkage. Clone sharing by CDR3 amino acid sequence was assessed by resampling 12 repertoires per group over 100 rounds. The repertoires were searched for 65 to 80 published EBV-specific and 245 published CMV-specific TCRbeta sequences. After a couple of CVID samples that produced fewer than 10,000 sequences were dropped from the analysis, 42 CVID repertoires remained. TCRdb mirrors the immuneACCESS table, restricted to in-frame sequences. Some clones are absent from its copies; in checked studies, under half trace to an unresolved V gene, and the reason for the others is unknown. V and J calls and clone size come straight from that table; D and trimming were deduced from the DNA. The table notes approximately 28,000 clones here, none of them singletons. The top ten clones comprise 3.2% of the sample.

In this sample, this clone turned up many times. Which antigen it targets is not known. The sample consisted of peripheral blood mononuclear cells. The clonotype was recovered from a human donor with common variable immunodeficiency.

CDR3 DNA, as far as it was read: TGTGCCAGCAGCTTAGTACAGGGTCGCGAG. The resulting protein is CASSLVQGRE. In full, the CDR3 is CASSLVQGREQYF. The chain couples TRBV7-9 to TRBJ2-7; tentative D gene TRBD1, with 6 bases matching. The missing CDR3 end, 3 residues past where the read stops, is filled in from the germline J gene. CDR3 length: 13 amino acids, cysteine to phenylalanine. The DNA has 30 bases, all within the CDR3, and is read from base 1. Per the germline V gene (reference sequence), SEHNR is the CDR1 and FQNEAQ is the CDR2. A distance of 10 bases separates the germline ends of V and J, which lose 1 base and 6 bases respectively. The full variable domain, with segments outside the CDR3 supplied by the reference TRBV7-9 and TRBJ2-7 proteins, appears as DTGVSQNPRHKITKRGQNVTFRCDPISEHNRLYWYRQTLGQGPEFLTYFQNEAQLEKSRLLSDRFSAERPKGSFSTLEIQRTEQGDSAMYLCASSLVQGREQYFGPGTRLTVT.